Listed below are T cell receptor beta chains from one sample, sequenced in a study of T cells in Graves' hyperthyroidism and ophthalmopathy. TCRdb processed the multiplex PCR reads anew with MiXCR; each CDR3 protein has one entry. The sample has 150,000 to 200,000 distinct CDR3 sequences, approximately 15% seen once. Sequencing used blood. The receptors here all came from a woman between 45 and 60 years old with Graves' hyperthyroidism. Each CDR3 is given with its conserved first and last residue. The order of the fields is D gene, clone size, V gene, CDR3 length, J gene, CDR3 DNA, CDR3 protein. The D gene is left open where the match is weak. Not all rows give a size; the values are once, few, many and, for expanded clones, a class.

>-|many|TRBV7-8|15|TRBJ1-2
TGTGCCAGCAGCTTAGCCCATCAGGGGAACTATGGCTACACCTTC
CASSLAHQGNYGYTF
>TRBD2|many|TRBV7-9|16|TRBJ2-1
TGTGCCAGCAGCCCGCGGACTAGCGGTTTGTACAATGAGCAGTTCTTC
CASSPRTSGLYNEQFF
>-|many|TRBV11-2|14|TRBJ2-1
TGTGCCAGCAGCTTAGAGTTCGACTACAATGAGCAGTTCTTC
CASSLEFDYNEQFF
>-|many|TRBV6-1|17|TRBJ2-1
TGTGCCGGCAGTGAAGCGGCAGGCGAAAGCTCCTACAATGAGCAGTTCTTC
CAGSEAAGESSYNEQFF
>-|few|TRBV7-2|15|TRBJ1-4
TGTGCCAGCAGCTTAATGACAGCAACTAATGAAAAACTGTTTTTT
CASSLMTATNEKLFF
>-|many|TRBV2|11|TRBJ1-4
TGTGCCAGCAGGGAATCTGAAAAACTGTTTTTT
CASRESEKLFF
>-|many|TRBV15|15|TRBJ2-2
TGTGCCACCAGCAGAGATCGTACGAACACCGGGGAGCTGTTTTTT
CATSRDRTNTGELFF
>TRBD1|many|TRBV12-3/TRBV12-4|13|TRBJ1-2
TGTGCCAGCAGCCCCGACAGGGACTATGGCTACACCTTC
CASSPDRDYGYTF
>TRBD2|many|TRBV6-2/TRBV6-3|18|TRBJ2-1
TGTGCCAGCAGTTACTCGAGATGGGTAGCGGGGGGCCTCAATGAGCAGTTCTTC
CASSYSRWVAGGLNEQFF
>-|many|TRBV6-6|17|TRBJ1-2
TGTGCCAGCAGTTACCCCCCGGGGAGGCAAACTAACTATGGCTACACCTTC
CASSYPPGRQTNYGYTF
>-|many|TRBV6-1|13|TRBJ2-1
TGTGCCAGCGGTCAGCCCGCAGCTGCTGAGCAGTTCTTC
CASGQPAAAEQFF
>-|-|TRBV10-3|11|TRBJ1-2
TGTGCCATCAGTGAGTCCCGGGGCTACACCTTC
CAISESRGYTF
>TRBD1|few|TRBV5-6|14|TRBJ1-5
TGTGCCAGCAGCTTTGGACAGGACGAGCAGCCCCAGCATTTT
CASSFGQDEQPQHF
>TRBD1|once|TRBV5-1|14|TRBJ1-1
TGCGCCAGCAGCCCTAGGGGGCTCGGCACTGAAGCTTTCTTT
CASSPRGLGTEAFF
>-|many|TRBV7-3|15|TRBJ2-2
TGTGCCAGCAGCTTGATCGGGGGTGGGGCCGGGGAGCTGTTTTTT
CASSLIGGGAGELFF
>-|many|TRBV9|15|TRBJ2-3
TGTGCCAGCAGCTTCAAGGGCAGGGTCACAGATACGCAGTATTTT
CASSFKGRVTDTQYF
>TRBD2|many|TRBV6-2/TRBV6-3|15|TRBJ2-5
TGTGCCAGCAGCAAGGGACTAGCGGGGTACGAGACCCAGTACTTC
CASSKGLAGYETQYF
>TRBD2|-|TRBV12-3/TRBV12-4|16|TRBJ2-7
TGTGCCAGCACCGGGGCCCTAGCGGGAGAAACCTACGAGCAGTACTTC
CASTGALAGETYEQYF
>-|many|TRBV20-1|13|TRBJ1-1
TGCAGTGCTAGAAGGCAGGGGAACACTGAAGCTTTCTTT
CSARRQGNTEAFF
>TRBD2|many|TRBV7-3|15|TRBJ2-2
TGTGCCAGCAGCGCCGCTAGCGGGGCAACCGGGGAGCTGTTTTTT
CASSAASGATGELFF
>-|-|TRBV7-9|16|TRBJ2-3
TGTGCCAGCAGCTTACTGCTGTCGGGAGGCACAGATACGCAGTATTTT
CASSLLLSGGTDTQYF
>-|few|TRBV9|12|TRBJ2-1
TGTGCCAGCAGCGTACAGGGAAGTGAGCAGTTCTTC
CASSVQGSEQFF
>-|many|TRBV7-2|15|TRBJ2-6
TGTGCCAGCAGCTCTCAGGGAACTGGGGCCAACGTCCTGACTTTC
CASSSQGTGANVLTF
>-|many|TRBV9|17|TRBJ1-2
TGTGCCAGCAGCGTAGACCCGGTGGCCGGATCTAACTATGGCTACACCTTC
CASSVDPVAGSNYGYTF
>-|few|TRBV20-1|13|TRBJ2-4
TGCAGTGCTAGACCATCGGGCAAAAACATTCAGTACTTC
CSARPSGKNIQYF
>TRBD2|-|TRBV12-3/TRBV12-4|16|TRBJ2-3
TGTGCCAGCAGCTTCACCGGGACTAGCGGCACAGATACGCAGTATTTT
CASSFTGTSGTDTQYF
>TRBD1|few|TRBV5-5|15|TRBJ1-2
TGTGCCAGCAGCTTGCAAGGGACAGGGCACTATGGCTACACCTTC
CASSLQGTGHYGYTF
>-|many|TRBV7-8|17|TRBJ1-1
TGTGCCAGCAGCTTTGGAATATTTGGGGCGAAGGACACTGAAGCTTTCTTT
CASSFGIFGAKDTEAFF
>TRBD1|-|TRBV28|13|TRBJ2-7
TGTGCCAGCAGAACAGGGGGTTTCTACGAGCAGTACTTC
CASRTGGFYEQYF
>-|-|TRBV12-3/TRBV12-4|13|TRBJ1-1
TGTGCCAGCAGAACACCCCGTGGCACTGAAGCTTTCTTT
CASRTPRGTEAFF
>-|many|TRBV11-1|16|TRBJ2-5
TGTGCCAGCAGCTTAGAAGGGCTAGCAAAGGGCGAGACCCAGTACTTC
CASSLEGLAKGETQYF
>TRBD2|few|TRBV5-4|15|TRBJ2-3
TGTGCCAGCAGCTTGGTTTCGGGGGGAGTGGATACGCAGTATTTT
CASSLVSGGVDTQYF
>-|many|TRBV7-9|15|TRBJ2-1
TGTGCCAGCATCGCACTAAGCCCTAAATACAATGAGCAGTTCTTC
CASIALSPKYNEQFF
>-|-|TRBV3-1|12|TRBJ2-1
TGTGCCAGCAGCCAAGATGTCGGTGAGCAGTTCTTC
CASSQDVGEQFF
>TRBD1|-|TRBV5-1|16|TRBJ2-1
TGCGCCAGCAGCCCCACCGGGACAGGGGATCTTAATGAGCAGTTCTTC
CASSPTGTGDLNEQFF
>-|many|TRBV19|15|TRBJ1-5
TGTGCCAGTAGTATCCTGGACAGCATCAATCAGCCCCAGCATTTT
CASSILDSINQPQHF
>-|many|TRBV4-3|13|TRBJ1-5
TGCGCCAGCAGCCAAGACTGGGGTGGGCCCCAGCATTTT
CASSQDWGGPQHF
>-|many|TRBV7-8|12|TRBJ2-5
TGTGCCAGCAGCTTAGAGTCGGGAACCCAGTACTTC
CASSLESGTQYF
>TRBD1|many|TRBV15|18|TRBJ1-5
TGTGCCACCAGCAGGAAACTTACCGGGACAGGGGTACATCAGCCCCAGCATTTT
CATSRKLTGTGVHQPQHF
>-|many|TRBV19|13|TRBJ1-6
TGTGCCAGTAACGCTCAGGAGAATTCACCCCTCCACTTT
CASNAQENSPLHF
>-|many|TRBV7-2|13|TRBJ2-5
TGTGCCAGCAGCTTACAGGGATGGGAGACCCAGTACTTC
CASSLQGWETQYF
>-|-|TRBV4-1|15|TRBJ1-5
TGCGCCAGCAGCCAAGATTCATTCGGTGGGCGGCCCCAGCATTTT
CASSQDSFGGRPQHF
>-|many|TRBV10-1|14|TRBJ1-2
TGCGCCAGCAGTGACACCTCGTTCCCCTATGGCTACACCTTC
CASSDTSFPYGYTF
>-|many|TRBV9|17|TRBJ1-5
TGTGCCAGCAGCCCCGGTCTGACCCCCCGGGAGGATCAGCCCCAGCATTTT
CASSPGLTPREDQPQHF
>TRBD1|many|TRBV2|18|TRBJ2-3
TGTGCCAGCAGTGATCCCATGGCAGGGGGAAAGGGCACAGATACGCAGTATTTT
CASSDPMAGGKGTDTQYF
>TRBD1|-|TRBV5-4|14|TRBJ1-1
TGTGCCAGCAGCCCCGGGACAGGGTGGGCTGAAGCTTTCTTT
CASSPGTGWAEAFF
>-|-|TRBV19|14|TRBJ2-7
TGTGCCAGTAGTATGGACAGCCGAGCTTACGAGCAGTACTTC
CASSMDSRAYEQYF
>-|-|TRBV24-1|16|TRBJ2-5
TGTGCCACCAGTGATTCACCCCAGGGATACCAAGAGACCCAGTACTTC
CATSDSPQGYQETQYF
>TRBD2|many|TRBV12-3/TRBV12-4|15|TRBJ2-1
TGTGCCAGCAGTCCTCTAGCGGGGGGCCACAATGAGCAGTTCTTC
CASSPLAGGHNEQFF
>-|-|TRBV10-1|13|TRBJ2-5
TGCGCCAGCAGCTTACGGTTGGGGGAGACCCAGTACTTC
CASSLRLGETQYF
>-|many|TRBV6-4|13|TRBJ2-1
TGTGCCAGCAGTGTGACTCCAAACAATGAGCAGTTCTTC
CASSVTPNNEQFF
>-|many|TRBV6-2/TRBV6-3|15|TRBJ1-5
TGTGCCAGCAGTTATTACTCCGGGTTGGATCAGCCCCAGCATTTT
CASSYYSGLDQPQHF
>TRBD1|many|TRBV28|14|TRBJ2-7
TGTGCCAGCAGTTCGGACAGGGGCAAAGACGAGCAGTACTTC
CASSSDRGKDEQYF
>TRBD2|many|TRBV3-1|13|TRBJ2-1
TGTGCCAGCACCTCCGGGACTACATTTGAGCAGTTCTTC
CASTSGTTFEQFF
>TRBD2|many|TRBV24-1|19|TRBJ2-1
TGTGCCACCAGTGACTCTGGACTAGCGGGGGGACACTCCTACAATGAGCAGTTCTTC
CATSDSGLAGGHSYNEQFF